The 11 T cell receptor beta chains presented below share a single source sample, sequenced in a study of PD-1 blockade in classical Hodgkin lymphoma. Brentuximab vedotin exposure varied, and every patient relapsed after autologous stem cell transplantation. The repertoire was sequenced with immunoSEQ multiplex PCR; TCRdb's copy has only in-frame clones and lacks some. The sample lists about 94,000 clones, nearly 90% occurring once. The specimen comprised peripheral blood mononuclear cells (PBMCs), sampled before the second cycle of nivolumab. Every receptor here comes from a human donor with classical Hodgkin lymphoma.

The J gene is TRBJ2-5, the V gene TRBV7-9; D is possibly TRBD2 (5 bases). CDR3 length equals 13 residues. The V gene lost 8 bases and the J gene lost 5 bases, with 15 bases spanning the gap. From germline, CDR1 is SEHNR and CDR2 FQNEAQ (reference sequence). The CDR3 here is CASGGTRQETQYF. DNA for the CDR3: TGTGCCAGCGGAGGCACCCGGCAGGAGACCCAGTACTTC.

Here the CDR3 reads CASSEYGVPNVSQHF. CDR3 nucleotides: TGTGCCAGCAGTGAATATGGGGTACCGAATGTATCCCAGCATTTT. This chain connects TRBV6-1 to TRBJ1-5; D remains unclear. Trimming cost V 2 bases and J 11 bases, with 19 bases left between them. The CDR3 is 15 amino acids. Germline values: CDR1 MNHNS, CDR2 SASEGT.

V and J are TRBV7-9 and TRBJ2-1; 15 nucleotides align to TRBD2. Germline V gene sequence: CDR1 SEHNR, CDR2 FQNEAQ (reference sequence). This CDR3 comprises 17 residues. V lost 5 bases to trimming and J lost 2 bases; unmatched junction nucleotides: 4. In nucleotides, the CDR3 is TGTGCCAGCAGCGCGGGGACTAGCGGGAGGACCTACAATGAGCAGTTCTTC. Its translation is CASSAGTSGRTYNEQFF.

This chain joins TRBV7-9 and TRBJ2-1, with TRBD2 identical over 10 bases. Germline trimming cut 7 bases from V and 5 bases from J; bases unmatched to any gene: 8. The CDR3 is made up of 15 amino acids. Germline V gene lookup returns CDR1 SEHNR and CDR2 FQNEAQ (reference sequence). The CDR3 reads CASNTGTSVNNEQFF. CDR3 DNA sequence: TGTGCCAGCAACACCGGGACTAGCGTAAACAATGAGCAGTTCTTC.

The chain recombines TRBV5-1 with TRBJ2-7; 13 nucleotides agree with TRBD2. With 4 bases clipped from V and 2 bases from J, the junction kept 3 bases outside the gene matches. CDR3 length: 15 residues. Per the germline V gene, CDR1 is SGHRS and CDR2 is YFSETQ. The CDR3 nucleotides are TGCGCCAGCAGCCCGGGACTAGCGGGGACCTACGAGCAGTACTTC. Its protein is CASSPGLAGTYEQYF.

This chain uses TRBV7-9 with TRBJ2-7, with no clear D. The CDR3 covers 13 residues. V was pared by 2 bases and J by 2 bases, with 7 bases between. Per germline, CDR1 SEHNR and CDR2 FQNEAQ (reference sequence). The CDR3 coding sequence is TGTGCCAGCAGCTTACTACCGGCCTACGAGCAGTACTTC. It yields the protein CASSLLPAYEQYF.

The CDR3 DNA follows: TGTGCCAGCAGCTCGATTGGGACTAGCGGGAGGGGCGCCTACAATGAGCAGTTCTTC. Protein sequence: CASSSIGTSGRGAYNEQFF. This rearrangement joins TRBV7-9 to TRBJ2-1, with 16 bases lining up with TRBD2. CDR3 size: 19 residues. Germline V gene data show CDR1 as SEHNR and CDR2 as FQNEAQ (reference sequence). J was trimmed by 2 bases and V by 4 bases; bases with no gene match: 8.

This clone came up once. The chain has TRBV9 and TRBJ2-7; TRBD2 matches 7 bases. V was pared by 2 bases and J by 5 bases, with 13 bases of the junction left unmatched. Germline assignment: CDR1 SGDLS and CDR2 YYNGEE. The CDR3 sequence is 16 residues long. CDR3: CASSVTGLTTLNEQYF. CDR3 DNA: TGTGCCAGCAGCGTTACGGGACTAACTACCCTCAACGAGCAGTACTTC.

The V and J genes are TRBV18 and TRBJ2-5, with TRBD2 identical over 11 bases. The CDR3 loop spans 17 amino acids. Germline V gene data show CDR1 as KGHSH and CDR2 as LQKENI. After removal of 4 bases from V and 1 base from J, the junction contained 8 bases not matched to a gene. The CDR3 DNA follows: TGTGCCAGCTCACGCGGACTAGCGGGCAACCTCCAAGAGACCCAGTACTTC. It translates to CASSRGLAGNLQETQYF.

The chain is built from TRBV5-8 and TRBJ1-5; D unclear. The V gene's germline CDR1 is SGHTS and CDR2 YDEGEE. This CDR3 is built from 15 residues. V dropped 0 bases and J dropped 9 bases, with 16 bases sitting between them. Written as DNA, the CDR3 is TGTGCCAGCAGCTTGGCGGAGGGCAGTATAGCGCCCCAGCATTTT. As protein: CASSLAEGSIAPQHF.

J is TRBJ2-1 and V is TRBV19; TRBD2 might be the D (6 bases). The CDR3 runs to 15 residues. Looked up from germline, CDR1 is LNHDA and CDR2 is SQIVND (reference sequence). The ends were cut back, 4 bases at V and 3 bases at J, with 13 bases in the middle. CDR3 amino acids: CASSTLRGIYNEQFF. CDR3 DNA sequence: TGTGCCAGTAGTACCCTCCGGGGGATCTACAATGAGCAGTTCTTC.